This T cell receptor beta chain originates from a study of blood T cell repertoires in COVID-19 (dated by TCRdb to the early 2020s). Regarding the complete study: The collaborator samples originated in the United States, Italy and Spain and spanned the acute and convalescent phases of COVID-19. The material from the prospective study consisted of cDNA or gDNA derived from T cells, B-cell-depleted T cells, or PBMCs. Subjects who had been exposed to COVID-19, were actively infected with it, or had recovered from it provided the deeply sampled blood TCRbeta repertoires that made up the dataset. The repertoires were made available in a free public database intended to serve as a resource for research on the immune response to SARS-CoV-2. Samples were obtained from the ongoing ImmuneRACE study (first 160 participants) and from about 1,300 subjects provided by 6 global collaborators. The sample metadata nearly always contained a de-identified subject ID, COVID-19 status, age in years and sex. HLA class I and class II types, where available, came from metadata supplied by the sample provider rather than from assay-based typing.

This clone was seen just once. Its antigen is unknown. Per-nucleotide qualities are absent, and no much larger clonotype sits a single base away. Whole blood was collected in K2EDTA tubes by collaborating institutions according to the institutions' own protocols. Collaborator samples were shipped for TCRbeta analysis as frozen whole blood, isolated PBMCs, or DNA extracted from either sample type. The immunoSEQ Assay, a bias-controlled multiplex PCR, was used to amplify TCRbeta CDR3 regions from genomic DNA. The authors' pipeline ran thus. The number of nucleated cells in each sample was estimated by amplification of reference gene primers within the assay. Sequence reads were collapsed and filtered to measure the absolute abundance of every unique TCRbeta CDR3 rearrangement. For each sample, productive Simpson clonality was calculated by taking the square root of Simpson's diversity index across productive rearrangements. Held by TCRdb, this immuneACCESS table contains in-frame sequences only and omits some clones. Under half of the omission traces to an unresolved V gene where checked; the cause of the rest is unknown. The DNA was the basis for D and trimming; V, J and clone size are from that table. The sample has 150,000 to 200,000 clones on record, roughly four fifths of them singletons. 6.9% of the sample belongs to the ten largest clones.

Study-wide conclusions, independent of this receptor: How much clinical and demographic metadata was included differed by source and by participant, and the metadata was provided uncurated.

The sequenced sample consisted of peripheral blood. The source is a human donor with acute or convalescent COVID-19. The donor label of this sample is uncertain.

The nucleotides read TGTGCCTGGAGTCCAGGGGATAATCAGCCCCAGCATTTT. This codes for CAWSPGDNQPQHF. Recombination connected TRBV30 to TRBJ1-5; the best D guess is TRBD1, with 6 bases matching. From the cysteine up to the phenylalanine, the CDR3 has a length of 13 residues. Just the 39-base CDR3 DNA is kept, in frame starting at base 1. Cut back by 2 bases and 4 bases, the V and J ends lie 9 bases apart. For CDR1 and CDR2, the germline V gene (reference sequence) lists GTSNPN and SVGIG.